Sequencing of this T cell receptor beta chain was carried out in a study of T cells in localized non-small cell lung cancer. Study observations and caveats: Median approximately 50 top-100 tumor clones were shared with paired adjacent lung.

V was shortened by 4 bases and J by 1 base, with 12 bases between the two germline ends. Germline lookup yields CDR1 SGDLS and CDR2 YYNGEE. The CDR3 consists of 14 residues. Details on this clone: What it binds is not known.

Profiling relied on immunoSEQ multiplex PCR, and the TCRdb table lists in-frame clones only, not all of them. The sample contains 1,300 or so clones, just under 20% of which appear only once. V and J are TRBV9 and TRBJ2-7, with unresolved D. This material consisted of normal lung tissue next to the tumor, taken before any cancer treatment. This receptor was taken from a man aged 35-69 years with stage I lung adenocarcinoma. CDR3: CASSFRSISYEQYF. For the CDR3, the DNA is TGTGCCAGCAGCTTCAGGTCAATTTCCTACGAGCAGTACTTC.